This is a list of T cell receptor beta chains from one sample in a study of blood T cell repertoires in COVID-19. Some clones are missing from TCRdb's copy, which holds only in-frame ones; the method was immunoSEQ multiplex PCR. The table records roughly 200,000 clones, nearly 90% of them present only once. Specimen: peripheral blood. All receptors derive from a woman between 18 and 29 years old who had recovered from COVID-19. Each CDR3 is given with its conserved first and last residue. The D gene is left open where the match is weak. The size entry is marked missing in some rows and otherwise reads once, few, many or a size class.

d_gene | j_gene | abundance | v_gene | CDR3nt | CDR3aa
. | TRBJ1-1 | . | TRBV12-3/TRBV12-4 | TGTGCCAGCACCTTCGGGGGTTTTGAAGCTTTCTTT | CASTFGGFEAFF
. | TRBJ2-7 | . | TRBV3-1/TRBV3-2 | TGTGCCAGCAGCCAAGAGAGGGGGTCCTCAACTGGCGAGCAGTACTTC | CASSQERGSSTGEQYF
TRBD2 | TRBJ2-1 | . | TRBV28 | TGTGCCAGCAGTTTCCCATCTAGCGGGGGTTACAATGAGCAGTTCTTC | CASSFPSSGGYNEQFF
TRBD1 | TRBJ1-5 | . | TRBV23-1 | TGCGCCAGCAGTCCACCGACAGGGTTTGGGCCCCAGCATTTT | CASSPPTGFGPQHF
. | TRBJ2-7 | . | TRBV3-1/TRBV3-2 | TGTGCCAGCAGCCAAGACAGGGGTAGCTCCTACGAGCAGTACTTC | CASSQDRGSSYEQYF
. | TRBJ1-2 | . | TRBV7-2 | TGTGCCACGATCCGGGACTCAACGTACTATGGCTACACCTTC | CATIRDSTYYGYTF
. | TRBJ2-3 | few | TRBV6-4 | TGTGCCAGCAGTGATGGGCAGTCTAGCACAGATACGCAGTATTTT | CASSDGQSSTDTQYF
. | TRBJ1-1 | . | TRBV29-1 | TGCAGCGTTGACCCTGCCCCGAACGGGTTTCGGGACACTGAAGCTTTCTTT | CSVDPAPNGFRDTEAFF
TRBD1 | TRBJ1-2 | . | TRBV9 | TGTGCCAGCAGCCCCCCGACAGGGATTGCTGGCTACACCTTC | CASSPPTGIAGYTF
TRBD1 | TRBJ2-2 | . | TRBV5-4 | TGTGCCAGCAGCGGACAGGCGTACACCGGGGAGCTGTTTTTT | CASSGQAYTGELFF
. | TRBJ2-5 | . | TRBV19 | TGTGCCAGTAGTATGTGGACAAACCCCCAAGAGACCCAGTACTTC | CASSMWTNPQETQYF
. | TRBJ2-3 | . | TRBV11-3 | TGTGCCAGCAGCTTAGATGTAGCAGATACGCAGTATTTT | CASSLDVADTQYF
. | TRBJ1-1 | . | TRBV19 | TGTGCCAGTATGAGACAGTCGAACACTGAAGCTTTCTTT | CASMRQSNTEAFF
. | TRBJ1-6 | few | TRBV6-5 | TGTGCCAGCGGCACGGGGTTGGCCTATAATTCACCCCTCCACTTT | CASGTGLAYNSPLHF
. | TRBJ2-7 | . | TRBV9 | TGTGCCAGCAGCGTAGATGGTAGCCCCTACGAGCAGTACTTC | CASSVDGSPYEQYF
. | TRBJ2-1 | . | TRBV7-3 | TGTGCCAGCAGCTATACAGGGCTTGAGCAGTTCTTC | CASSYTGLEQFF
TRBD1 | TRBJ2-4 | . | TRBV9 | TGTGCCAGCAGCGTAGATGGGGGGACAGGGACAGCCAAAAACATTCAGTACTTC | CASSVDGGTGTAKNIQYF